The T cell receptor beta chain described here comes from a study of T-cell reconstitution after alpha-beta-depleted transplantation in children. Preparation of the TCRbeta library involved a method that used unique molecular identifiers. One entry per CDR3 protein, called by TCRdb with MiXCR from the PCR reads. There are around 400,000 distinct CDR3 sequences in the sample; approximately 20% occur only once, and 3% to 4% lies in the top ten. The V end lost 5 bases, the J end lost 7 bases, and 21 bases lay between the germline ends. In germline, CDR1 is MDHEN, CDR2 SYDVKM. This CDR3 has 15 residues. This clonotype was detected only a few times.

The chain couples TRBV28 to TRBJ2-7, with D perhaps given as TRBD1 or TRBD2 (5 bases each). The sequenced sample was PBMCs from the stem cell graft donor, obtained from the stem cell graft. This sequence was found in a human donor who donated a stem cell graft to a child with acute myeloid leukemia. DNA of the CDR3: TGTGCCAGCAGTATCCCGGGACGGGTGGGGAAAGAGCAGTACTTC. Translating gives CASSIPGRVGKEQYF.